This passage covers 16 T cell receptor beta chains from one sample sequenced in a study of OX40 agonist ivuxolimab in advanced cancers. Data came from immunoSEQ multiplex PCR; TCRdb stores just in-frame clones and leaves some out. The sample has 31,000 or so clones, about 89% seen once. This material consisted of CD4+ or CD8+ T cells sorted from blood, taken in a trial of the OX40 agonist ivuxolimab. These receptors all come from an adult with an advanced solid tumor such as melanoma, head and neck, liver or kidney cancer.

The chain recombines TRBV13 with TRBJ2-3; D not resolved. Germline values: CDR1 PRHDT, CDR2 FYEKMQ (reference sequence). V was trimmed by 1 base and J by 1 base, leaving 3 bases between them. CDR3 length: 13 residues. This CDR3 is CASSLEGTDTQYF. The CDR3, as DNA: TGTGCCAGCAGCTTAGAAGGCACAGATACGCAGTATTTT.

This chain links TRBV4-1 with TRBJ1-4, with D tentatively TRBD1 (5 bases). Germline CDR1 is MGHRA and CDR2 is YSYEKL. The CDR3 runs to 15 residues. Trimming cost V 0 bases and J 7 bases, with 12 bases left between them. The CDR3 DNA follows: TGCGCCAGCAGCCAAGATGGGCAGGGAAGTGAAAAACTGTTTTTT. Translating gives CASSQDGQGSEKLFF.

The chain is built from TRBV4-3 and TRBJ2-3; D possibly uses TRBD1 or TRBD2 (6 bases each). The CDR3 contains 18 residues. Per germline, CDR1 LGHNA and CDR2 YSLEER. The V end was cut by 0 bases, the J end by 4 bases, with 20 bases between. The CDR3 is CASSQDPISEGGADTQYF. CDR3 coding DNA: TGCGCCAGCAGCCAAGATCCCATCTCGGAGGGGGGAGCAGATACGCAGTATTTT.

V usage is TRBV5-5 and J usage is TRBJ1-3; D not certain. Trimming took 0 bases from V and 0 from J, leaving 7 bases between them. The CDR3 consists of 15 residues. The germline V gene encodes CDR1 SGHKS and CDR2 YYEKEE (reference sequence). CDR3 in amino acids: CASSLADFSGNTIYF. The CDR3 DNA reads TGTGCCAGCAGCTTGGCTGACTTCTCTGGAAACACCATATATTTT.

The chain recombines TRBV19 with TRBJ2-1, with D possibly TRBD1 on 8 matching bases. CDR1 and CDR2 (germline): LNHDA, SQIVND (reference sequence). The CDR3 covers 16 residues. Trimming stripped 3 bases from V and 4 bases from J, with 16 bases between. The CDR3 bases are TGTGCCAGTAGTATTACAACAGGGGGAGGGTACAATGAGCAGTTCTTC. Protein product: CASSITTGGGYNEQFF.

This CDR3 is CASSQEDSSGANVLTF. In DNA, the CDR3 is TGTGCCAGCAGCCAAGAGGACAGCTCTGGGGCCAACGTCCTGACTTTC. The chain employs TRBV5-2 and TRBJ2-6; the D segment call TRBD1 is taken from the table without a DNA check. TRBV5-2 is labeled a pseudogene. CDR3 length equals 16 residues.

The rearrangement uses TRBV11-3 and TRBJ1-1; D gene unclear. Trimming pared 0 bases from V and 2 bases from J, leaving 1 base between. The CDR3 is 12 residues long. Per the germline V gene, CDR1 is SGHNT and CDR2 is YENEEA. The CDR3 spells CASSLDNTEAFF. For the CDR3, the DNA is TGTGCCAGCAGCTTAGATAACACTGAAGCTTTCTTT.

In this sample, this clone turned up a few times. V gene TRBV29-1 combines with J gene TRBJ1-4; D is unresolved. The CDR3 runs 13 residues. Deletions cut 7 bases from V and 2 bases from J, with 11 bases between. The germline CDR1 and CDR2 sequences are SQVTM and ANQGSEA. This CDR3 reads CSALTSTNEKLFF. DNA for the CDR3: TGCAGCGCCTTGACTTCGACTAATGAAAAACTGTTTTTT.

The genes are TRBV9 and TRBJ2-7, with a possible D match to TRBD1 (6 bases). Germline V gene data show CDR1 as SGDLS and CDR2 as YYNGEE. There are 12 residues in the CDR3. V was pared by 3 bases and J by 7 bases, with 11 bases between. CDR3 loop: CASSDDRREQYF. CDR3 nucleotide sequence: TGTGCCAGCAGCGACGACAGGAGGGAGCAGTACTTC.

The J gene is TRBJ2-2, the V gene TRBV7-8, with D possibly matching TRBD1 (6 bases). With 3 bases removed from V and 1 base from J, the gap between germline ends came to 9 bases. The CDR3 runs to 15 residues. In germline, CDR1 is SGHVS, CDR2 FQNEAQ. The CDR3 spells CASSFRGLNTGELFF. CDR3 DNA: TGTGCCAGCAGCTTCAGGGGTCTGAACACCGGGGAGCTGTTTTTT.

CDR3 region: CASRPDRYSGANVLTF. Here the CDR3 DNA reads TGTGCCAGCAGACCGGACCGCTACTCTGGGGCCAACGTCCTGACTTTC. The chain uses TRBV27 and TRBJ2-6, with D unresolved. V was clipped by 6 bases and J by 0 bases, with 12 bases between them. From germline, CDR1 is MNHEY and CDR2 SMNVEV (reference sequence). The CDR3 extends over 16 amino acids.

V usage is TRBV11-3 and J usage is TRBJ2-1; D is unresolved. V was trimmed by 4 bases and J by 4 bases, leaving 5 bases between them. Germline V gene sequence: CDR1 SGHNT, CDR2 YENEEA. The CDR3 is 12 amino acids. CDR3 residues: CASSSGYNEQFF. The CDR3 DNA follows: TGTGCCAGCAGCTCCGGTTACAATGAGCAGTTCTTC.

V is TRBV7-9 and J is TRBJ1-4; possibly TRBD1 for D (5 bases). This CDR3 has 11 amino acids. Germline CDR1 SEHNR, CDR2 FQNEAQ (reference sequence). The V end lost 8 bases, the J end lost 6 bases, and 7 bases lay between the germline ends. The CDR3 DNA reads TGTGCCAGCGAAGGGGATGAAAAACTGTTTTTT. Its translation is CASEGDEKLFF.

This clone came up a few times. This chain connects TRBV5-1 to TRBJ2-7; TRBD1 might be the D (6 bases). Per the germline V gene, CDR1 is SGHRS and CDR2 is YFSETQ. The germline V and J ends were trimmed by 0 bases and 2 bases, with 9 bases remaining between them. The CDR3 is 14 amino acids. The CDR3 reads CASSLVGAPYEQYF. The CDR3 nucleotides are TGCGCCAGCAGCTTGGTGGGGGCCCCCTACGAGCAGTACTTC.

This sequence joins TRBV25-1 and TRBJ2-6; D is possibly TRBD1 (6 bases). V shed 0 bases and J shed 1 base, with 10 bases lying between them. The CDR3 totals 17 residues. Germline CDR1 reads MGHDK; CDR2 reads SYGVNS. CDR3 region: CASSEYDRPSGANVLTF. In nucleotides, the CDR3 is TGTGCCAGCAGTGAATACGACAGGCCTTCTGGGGCCAACGTCCTGACTTTC.

The chain uses TRBV19 and TRBJ2-7, with 12 bases aligning to TRBD1. Germline CDR1 and CDR2: LNHDA and SQIVND (reference sequence). V was pared by 5 bases and J by 3 bases, with 5 bases of the junction left unmatched. The CDR3 is 15 amino acids. CDR3 bases: TGTGCCAGTAGTTCAGGGACAGGGGGCATCTACGAGCAGTACGTC. As protein: CASSSGTGGIYEQYV.